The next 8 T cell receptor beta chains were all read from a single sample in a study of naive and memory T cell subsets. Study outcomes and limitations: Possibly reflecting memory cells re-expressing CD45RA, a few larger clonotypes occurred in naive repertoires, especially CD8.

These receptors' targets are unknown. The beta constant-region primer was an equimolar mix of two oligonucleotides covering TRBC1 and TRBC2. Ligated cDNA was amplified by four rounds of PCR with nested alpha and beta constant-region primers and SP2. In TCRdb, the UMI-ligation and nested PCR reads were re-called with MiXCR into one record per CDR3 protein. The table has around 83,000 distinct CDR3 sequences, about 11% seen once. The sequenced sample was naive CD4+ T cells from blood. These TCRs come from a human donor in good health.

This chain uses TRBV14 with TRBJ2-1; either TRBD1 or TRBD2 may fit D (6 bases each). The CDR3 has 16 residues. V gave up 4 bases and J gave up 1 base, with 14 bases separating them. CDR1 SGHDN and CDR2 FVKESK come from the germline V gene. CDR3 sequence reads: CASSRIGGLSYNEQFF. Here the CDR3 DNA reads TGTGCCAGCAGCCGAATAGGGGGGCTATCCTACAATGAGCAGTTCTTC.

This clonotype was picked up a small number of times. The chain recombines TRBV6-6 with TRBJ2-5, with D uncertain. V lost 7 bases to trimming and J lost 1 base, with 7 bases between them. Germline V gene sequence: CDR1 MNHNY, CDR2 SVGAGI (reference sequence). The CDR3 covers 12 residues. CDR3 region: CASMGAQETQYF. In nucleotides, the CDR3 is TGTGCCAGCATGGGCGCCCAAGAGACCCAGTACTTC.

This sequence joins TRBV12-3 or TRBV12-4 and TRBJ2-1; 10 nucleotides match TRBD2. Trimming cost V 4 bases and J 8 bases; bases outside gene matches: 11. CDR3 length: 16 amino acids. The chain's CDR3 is CASSSKTEREGDEQFF. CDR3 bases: TGTGCCAGCAGTTCGAAGACCGAGCGGGAGGGAGATGAGCAGTTCTTC.

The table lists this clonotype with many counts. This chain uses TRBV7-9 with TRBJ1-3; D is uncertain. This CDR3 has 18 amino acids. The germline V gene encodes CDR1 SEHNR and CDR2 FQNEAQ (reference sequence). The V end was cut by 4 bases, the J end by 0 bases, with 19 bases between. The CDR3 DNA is TGTGCCAGCAGCTCTACGGTCCCCCCAGCATTCTCTGGAAACACCATATATTTT. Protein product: CASSSTVPPAFSGNTIYF.

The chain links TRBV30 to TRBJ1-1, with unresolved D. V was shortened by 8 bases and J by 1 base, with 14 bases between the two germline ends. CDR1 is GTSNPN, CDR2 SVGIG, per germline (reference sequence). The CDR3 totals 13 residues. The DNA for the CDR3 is TGTGCCACGCTACGGGCAGCGAACACTGAAGCTTTCTTT. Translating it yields CATLRAANTEAFF.

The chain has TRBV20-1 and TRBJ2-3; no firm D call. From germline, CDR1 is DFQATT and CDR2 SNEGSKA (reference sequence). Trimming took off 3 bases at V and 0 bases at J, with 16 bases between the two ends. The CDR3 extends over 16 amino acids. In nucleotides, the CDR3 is TGCAGTGCTAGTATCGGGCCAAAGCCTAGCACAGATACGCAGTATTTT. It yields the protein CSASIGPKPSTDTQYF.

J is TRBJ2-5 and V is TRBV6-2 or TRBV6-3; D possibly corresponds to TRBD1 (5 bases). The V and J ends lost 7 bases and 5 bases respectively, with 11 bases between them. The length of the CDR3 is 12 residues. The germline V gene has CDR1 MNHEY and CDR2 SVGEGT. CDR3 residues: CASKDSRETQYF. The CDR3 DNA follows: TGTGCCAGCAAAGACAGCCGCGAGACCCAGTACTTC.

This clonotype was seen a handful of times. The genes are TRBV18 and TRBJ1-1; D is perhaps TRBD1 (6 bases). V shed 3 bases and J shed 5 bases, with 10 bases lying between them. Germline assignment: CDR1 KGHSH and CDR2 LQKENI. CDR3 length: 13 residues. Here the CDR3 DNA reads TGTGCCAGCTCACCGGACAGACGGACTGAAGCTTTCTTT. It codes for CASSPDRRTEAFF.